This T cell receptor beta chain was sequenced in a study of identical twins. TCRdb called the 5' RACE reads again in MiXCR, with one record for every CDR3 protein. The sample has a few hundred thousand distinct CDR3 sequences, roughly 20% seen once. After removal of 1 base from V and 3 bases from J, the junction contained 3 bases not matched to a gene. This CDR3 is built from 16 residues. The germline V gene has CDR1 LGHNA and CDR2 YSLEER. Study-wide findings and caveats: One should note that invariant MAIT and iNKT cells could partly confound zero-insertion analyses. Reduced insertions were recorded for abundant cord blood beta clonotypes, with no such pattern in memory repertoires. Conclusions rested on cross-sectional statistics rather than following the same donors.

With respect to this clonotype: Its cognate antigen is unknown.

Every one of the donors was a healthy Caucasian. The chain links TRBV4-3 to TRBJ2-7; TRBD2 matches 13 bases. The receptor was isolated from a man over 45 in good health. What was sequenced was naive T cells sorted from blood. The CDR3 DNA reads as TGCGCCAGCAGCCAAGGACTAGCGGGAGGTGTCTACGAGCAGTACTTC. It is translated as CASSQGLAGGVYEQYF.